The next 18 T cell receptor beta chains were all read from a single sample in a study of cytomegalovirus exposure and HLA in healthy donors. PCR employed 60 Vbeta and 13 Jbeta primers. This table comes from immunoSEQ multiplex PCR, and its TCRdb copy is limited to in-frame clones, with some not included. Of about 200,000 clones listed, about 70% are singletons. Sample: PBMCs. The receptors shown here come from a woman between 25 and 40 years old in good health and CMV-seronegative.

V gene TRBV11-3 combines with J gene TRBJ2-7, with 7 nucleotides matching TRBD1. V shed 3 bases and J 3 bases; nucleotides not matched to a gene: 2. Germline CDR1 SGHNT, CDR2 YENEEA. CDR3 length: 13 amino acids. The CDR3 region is CASSFGTDYEQYF. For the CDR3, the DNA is TGTGCCAGCAGCTTCGGGACAGACTACGAGCAGTACTTC.

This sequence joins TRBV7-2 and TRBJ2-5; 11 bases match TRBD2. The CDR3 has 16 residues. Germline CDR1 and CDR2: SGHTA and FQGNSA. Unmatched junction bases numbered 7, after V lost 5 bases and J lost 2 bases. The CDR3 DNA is TGTGCCAGCAGCGGCGGGACTAGCGGACTACAAGAGACCCAGTACTTC. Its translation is CASSGGTSGLQETQYF.

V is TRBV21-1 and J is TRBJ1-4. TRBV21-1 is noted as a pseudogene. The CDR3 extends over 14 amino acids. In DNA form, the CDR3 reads TGTGCCAGCTATACCGCTCGACTTGATGAAAAACTGTTTTTT. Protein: CASYTARLDEKLFF.

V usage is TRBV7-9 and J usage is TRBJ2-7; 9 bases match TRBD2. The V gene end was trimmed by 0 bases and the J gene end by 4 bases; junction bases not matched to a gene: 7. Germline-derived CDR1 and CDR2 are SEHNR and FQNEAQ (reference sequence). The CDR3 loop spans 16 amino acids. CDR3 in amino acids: CASSLAPGTSMYEQYF. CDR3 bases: TGTGCCAGCAGCTTAGCCCCCGGGACTAGCATGTACGAGCAGTACTTC.

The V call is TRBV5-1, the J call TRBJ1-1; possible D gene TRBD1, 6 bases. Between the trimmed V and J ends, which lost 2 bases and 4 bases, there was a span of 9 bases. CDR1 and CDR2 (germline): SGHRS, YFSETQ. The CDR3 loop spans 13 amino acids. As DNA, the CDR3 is TGCGCCAGCAGCTTTCAAGGGGGCACTGAAGCTTTCTTT. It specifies CASSFQGGTEAFF.

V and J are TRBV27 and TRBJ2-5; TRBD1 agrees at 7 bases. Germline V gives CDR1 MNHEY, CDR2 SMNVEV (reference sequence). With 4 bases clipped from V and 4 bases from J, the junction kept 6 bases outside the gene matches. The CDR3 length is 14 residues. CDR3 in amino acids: CASSYKGAGETQYF. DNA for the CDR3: TGTGCCAGCAGTTATAAGGGGGCAGGAGAGACCCAGTACTTC.

The CDR3 DNA reads TGTGCCAGCAGTGCACAGTCTAACACCGGGGAGCTGTTTTTT. It encodes CASSAQSNTGELFF. The chain is built from TRBV28 and TRBJ2-2; no reliable D call. CDR1 MDHEN and CDR2 SYDVKM come from the germline V gene. This CDR3 has 14 residues. Trimming stripped 5 bases from V and 2 bases from J, with 9 bases between.

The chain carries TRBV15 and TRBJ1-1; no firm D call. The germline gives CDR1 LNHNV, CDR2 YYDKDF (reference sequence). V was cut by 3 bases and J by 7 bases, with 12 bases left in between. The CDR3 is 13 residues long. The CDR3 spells CATSRDLQREAFF. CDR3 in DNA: TGTGCCACCAGCAGGGATTTGCAGCGTGAAGCTTTCTTT. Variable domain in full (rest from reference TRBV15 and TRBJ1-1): DAMVIQNPRYQVTQFGKPVTLSCSQTLNHNVMYWYQQKSSQAPKLLFHYYDKDFNNEADTPDNFQSRRPNTSFCFLDIRSPGLGDTAMYLCATSRDLQREAFFGQGTRLTVV.

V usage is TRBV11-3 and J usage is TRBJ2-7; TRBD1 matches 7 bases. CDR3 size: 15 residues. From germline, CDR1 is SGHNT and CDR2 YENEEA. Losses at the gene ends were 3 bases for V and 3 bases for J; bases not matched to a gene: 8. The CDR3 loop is CASSFDSGGLYEQYF. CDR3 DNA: TGTGCCAGCAGCTTTGACTCAGGGGGTCTCTACGAGCAGTACTTC. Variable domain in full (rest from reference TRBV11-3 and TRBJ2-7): EAGVVQSPRYKIIEKKQPVAFWCNPISGHNTLYWYLQNLGQGPELLIRYENEEAVDDSQLPKDRFSAERLKGVDSTLKIQPAELGDSAVYLCASSFDSGGLYEQYFGPGTRLTVT.

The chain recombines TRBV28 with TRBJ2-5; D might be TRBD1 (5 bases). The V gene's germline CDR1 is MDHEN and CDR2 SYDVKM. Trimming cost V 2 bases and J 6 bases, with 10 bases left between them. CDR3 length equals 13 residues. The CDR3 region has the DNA TGTGCCAGCAGTTTAGCACCAGGGCAGACCCAGTACTTC. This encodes CASSLAPGQTQYF.

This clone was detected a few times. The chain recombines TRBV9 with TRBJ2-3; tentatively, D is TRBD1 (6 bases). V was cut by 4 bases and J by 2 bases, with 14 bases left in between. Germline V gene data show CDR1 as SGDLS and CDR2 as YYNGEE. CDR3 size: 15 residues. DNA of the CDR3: TGTGCCAGCAGCCCTGGACAGTCCGCCACAGATACGCAGTATTTT. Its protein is CASSPGQSATDTQYF.

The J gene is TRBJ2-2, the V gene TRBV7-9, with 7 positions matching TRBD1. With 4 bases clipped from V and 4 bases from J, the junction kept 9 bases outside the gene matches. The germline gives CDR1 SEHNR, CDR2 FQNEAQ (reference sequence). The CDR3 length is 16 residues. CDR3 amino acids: CASSSTGSRSTGELFF. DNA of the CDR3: TGTGCCAGCAGCTCGACAGGGTCTAGGTCCACCGGGGAGCTGTTTTTT. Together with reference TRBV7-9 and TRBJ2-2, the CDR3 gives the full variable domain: DTGVSQNPRHKITKRGQNVTFRCDPISEHNRLYWYRQTLGQGPEFLTYFQNEAQLEKSRLLSDRFSAERPKGSFSTLEIQRTEQGDSAMYLCASSSTGSRSTGELFFGEGSRLTVL.

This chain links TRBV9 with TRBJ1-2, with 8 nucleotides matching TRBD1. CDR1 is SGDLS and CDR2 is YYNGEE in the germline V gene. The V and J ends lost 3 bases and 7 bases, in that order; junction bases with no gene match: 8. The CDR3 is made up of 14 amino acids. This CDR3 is CASSEAGTGGGYTF. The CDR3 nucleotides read TGTGCCAGCAGCGAGGCCGGGACAGGAGGTGGCTACACCTTC.

The CDR3 sequence: CASSSPTGTGRSYEQYF. CDR3 bases: TGTGCCAGCAGCTCTCCGACAGGGACTGGGAGATCCTACGAGCAGTACTTC. The chain links TRBV14 to TRBJ2-7, with D maybe TRBD1 (7 bases). The germline V and J ends were trimmed by 5 bases and 1 base, with 21 bases remaining between them. The CDR3 is 17 amino acids. Germline-derived CDR1 and CDR2 are SGHDN and FVKESK.

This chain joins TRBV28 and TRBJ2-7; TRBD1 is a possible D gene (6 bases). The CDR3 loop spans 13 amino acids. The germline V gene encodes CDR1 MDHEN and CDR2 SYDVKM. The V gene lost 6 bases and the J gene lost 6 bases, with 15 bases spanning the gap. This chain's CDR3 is CASRKGGTGEQYF. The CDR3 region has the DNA TGTGCCAGCAGAAAAGGGGGAACAGGCGAGCAGTACTTC.

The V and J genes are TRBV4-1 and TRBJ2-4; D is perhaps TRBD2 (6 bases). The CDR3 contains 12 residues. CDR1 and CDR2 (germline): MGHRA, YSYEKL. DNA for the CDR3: TGCGCTTCATCGGGGGTGGCAAACATTCAGTACTTC. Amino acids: CASSGVANIQYF.

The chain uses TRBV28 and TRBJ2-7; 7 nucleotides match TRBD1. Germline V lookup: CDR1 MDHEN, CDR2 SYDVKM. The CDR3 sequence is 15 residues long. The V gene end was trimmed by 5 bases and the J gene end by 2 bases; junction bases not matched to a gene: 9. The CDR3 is CASSLPDRDPYEQYF. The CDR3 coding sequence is TGTGCCAGCAGTCTGCCCGACAGGGATCCCTACGAGCAGTACTTC.

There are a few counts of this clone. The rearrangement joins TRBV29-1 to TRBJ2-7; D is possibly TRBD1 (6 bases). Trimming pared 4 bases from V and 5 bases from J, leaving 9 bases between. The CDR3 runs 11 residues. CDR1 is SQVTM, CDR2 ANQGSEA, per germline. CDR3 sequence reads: CSVGSGDEQYF. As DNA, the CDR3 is TGCAGCGTTGGATCAGGGGACGAGCAGTACTTC.